These 28 T cell receptor beta chains came from one sample sequenced in a study of radiation and T cells in renal cell carcinoma. Some clones are missing from TCRdb's copy, which holds only in-frame ones; the method was immunoSEQ multiplex PCR. The sample records just over 95,000 clones, less than 90% being singletons. Noted time point: baseline pretreatment blood. Treatment meaning: 15 Gy SBRT to primary tumor, nephrectomy 4 weeks later. This material consisted of blood, taken from a patient whose treatment included radiotherapy and nephrectomy. These receptors were taken from a man aged 50-59 years with renal cell carcinoma.

The chain carries TRBV29-1 and TRBJ1-2; 8 bases are shared with TRBD1. The CDR3 is 17 amino acids. V dropped 3 bases and J dropped 8; count of bases not matched to a gene: 20. The V gene's germline CDR1 is SQVTM and CDR2 ANQGSEA. In nucleotides, the CDR3 is TGCAGCGTTGAGGGCGGATGGACAGGGTCCCACTTAGGAGGCTACACCTTC. Its translation is CSVEGGWTGSHLGGYTF.

V and J are TRBV28 and TRBJ2-3; a possible D gene is TRBD2 (6 bases). The CDR3 is 13 residues long. The V gene's germline CDR1 is MDHEN and CDR2 SYDVKM. The V end was cut by 2 bases, the J end by 5 bases, with 8 bases between. DNA for the CDR3: TGTGCCAGCAGTTTACGGAGGGGAGATACGCAGTATTTT. This encodes CASSLRRGDTQYF.

The gene calls are TRBV10-3 and TRBJ1-5, with D perhaps TRBD1 (6 bases). V dropped 5 bases and J dropped 3 bases, with 14 bases sitting between them. Germline V gene lookup returns CDR1 ENHRY and CDR2 SYGVKD. This CDR3 is 15 amino acids long. Written as DNA, the CDR3 is TGTGCCATCAGTCGACAGGTCGGGCCCAATCAGCCCCAGCATTTT. Translation: CAISRQVGPNQPQHF.

This clone was picked up a small number of times. The gene calls are TRBV29-1 and TRBJ2-1; 8 nucleotides match TRBD1. V gave up 3 bases and J gave up 2 bases; unmatched junction bases: 3. The CDR3 sequence is 14 residues long. Germline loops: CDR1 SQVTM, CDR2 ANQGSEA. CDR3 DNA sequence: TGCAGCGTTGAGCGGACAGGGACCTACAATGAGCAGTTCTTC. Translated, it gives CSVERTGTYNEQFF.

This chain uses TRBV25-1 with TRBJ1-4; tentatively, D is TRBD1 (6 bases). Germline CDR1 MGHDK, CDR2 SYGVNS. This CDR3 comprises 14 residues. Trimming shortened V by 5 bases and J by 8 bases, and 15 bases separated the two germline ends. In DNA form, the CDR3 reads TGTGCCAGCAGTAATACAGGGATCGGAGAAAAACTGTTTTTT. It is translated as CASSNTGIGEKLFF.

This sequence joins TRBV18 and TRBJ2-2; the D call may be TRBD1 or TRBD2 (5 bases each). CDR3 length: 16 amino acids. The germline V gene encodes CDR1 KGHSH and CDR2 LQKENI. Trimming pared 0 bases from V and 7 bases from J, leaving 15 bases between. The DNA for the CDR3 is TGTGCCAGCTCACCACCCGCGGCAGGGACCAGCGGGGAGCTGTTTTTT. Translated: CASSPPAAGTSGELFF.

J is TRBJ1-1 and V is TRBV29-1; D remains unclear. The CDR3 is 13 residues long. Germline CDR1 SQVTM, CDR2 ANQGSEA. Trimming removed 7 bases from V and 7 bases from J, with 19 bases in between. The CDR3 protein is CSAAPRITDEAFF. CDR3 nucleotide sequence: TGCAGCGCTGCCCCTAGGATAACCGATGAAGCTTTCTTT. Variable domain in full (rest from reference TRBV29-1 and TRBJ1-1): SAVISQKPSRDICQRGTSLTIQCQVDSQVTMMFWYRQQPGQSLTLIATANQGSEATYESGFVIDKFPISRPNLTFSTLTVSNMSPEDSSIYLCSAAPRITDEAFFGQGTRLTVV.

The chain combines TRBV6-1 with TRBJ1-1; D possibly corresponds to TRBD1 (6 bases). The CDR3 has 14 amino acids. The V gene lost 3 bases and the J gene lost 6 bases, with 14 bases spanning the gap. Per germline, CDR1 MNHNS and CDR2 SASEGT. The CDR3 loop is CASSEGASGAEAFF. The CDR3, as DNA: TGTGCCAGCAGTGAGGGGGCTTCAGGAGCTGAAGCTTTCTTT.

This clone was seen a single time. J is TRBJ2-7 and V is TRBV27, with D perhaps matching TRBD2 (6 bases). CDR3 length: 15 amino acids. V was cut by 6 bases and J by 2 bases, with 17 bases left in between. The germline CDR1 and CDR2 sequences are MNHEY and SMNVEV (reference sequence). The CDR3 nucleotides read TGTGCCAGCAGCGTAACTAGCCTCCCTACCTACGAGCAGTACTTC. Translating gives CASSVTSLPTYEQYF.

The rearrangement links TRBV28 to TRBJ1-1; 8 positions match TRBD1. Unmatched junction bases numbered 11, after V lost 2 bases and J lost 6 bases. Germline V gives CDR1 MDHEN, CDR2 SYDVKM. The CDR3 is made up of 16 amino acids. This CDR3 reads CASSLRPGGGYAEAFF. In DNA form, the CDR3 reads TGTGCCAGCAGTTTAAGGCCAGGGGGCGGTTACGCTGAAGCTTTCTTT.

Turning to this clone: Sequence at one end of the junction differs from germline and may be a read error. V gene TRBV27 combines with J gene TRBJ2-2; D gene ambiguous. This CDR3 has 13 residues. Per germline, CDR1 MNHEY and CDR2 SMNVEV (reference sequence). The CDR3 is CASSSGNPGELFF. CDR3 DNA: TGTGCCAGCAGTTCTGGGAACCCCGGGGAGCTGTTTTTT.

J is TRBJ1-2 and V is TRBV30; D unclear. Germline loops: CDR1 GTSNPN, CDR2 SVGIG (reference sequence). V lost 0 bases, J lost 1 base, and 9 bases lay in between. CDR3 length equals 14 residues. DNA of the CDR3: TGTGCCTGGAGTGTATTAGGCATTAACTATGGCTACACCTTC. Residues: CAWSVLGINYGYTF.

Only one count was recorded for this clone. The chain joins TRBV5-4 to TRBJ1-2, with TRBD1 matching over 8 bases. V shed 2 bases, J shed 3 bases, and the junction held 3 bases outside the gene matches. The length of the CDR3 is 14 residues. Germline CDR1 is SGHNT and CDR2 is YYREEE (reference sequence). CDR3 in amino acids: CASSFLDRDYGYTF. In DNA, the CDR3 is TGTGCCAGCAGCTTCTTGGACAGGGACTATGGCTACACCTTC.

The chain has TRBV29-1 and TRBJ1-2; the match to TRBD1 covers 9 bases. V was clipped by 5 bases and J by 5 bases; unmatched bases: 6. The CDR3 has 13 residues. Germline loops: CDR1 SQVTM, CDR2 ANQGSEA. The CDR3 protein is CSVPGQGFYGYTF. The CDR3, as DNA: TGCAGCGTTCCGGGACAGGGATTTTATGGCTACACCTTC. Looking up the rest from reference TRBV29-1 and TRBJ1-2 gives the full variable domain: SAVISQKPSRDICQRGTSLTIQCQVDSQVTMMFWYRQQPGQSLTLIATANQGSEATYESGFVIDKFPISRPNLTFSTLTVSNMSPEDSSIYLCSVPGQGFYGYTFGSGTRLTVV.

The sample holds one count of this clone. V and J are TRBV5-5 and TRBJ2-7, with D unclear. CDR1 SGHKS and CDR2 YYEKEE come from the germline V gene (reference sequence). V was clipped by 3 bases and J by 3 bases, with 13 bases between them. The CDR3 sequence is 14 residues long. The CDR3 nucleotides read TGTGCCAGCAGCTCCGCGGCAGGTAGCTACGAGCAGTACTTC. This gives the protein CASSSAAGSYEQYF.

The rearrangement links TRBV10-3 to TRBJ2-5; D gene ambiguous. The CDR3 consists of 14 residues. Germline lookup yields CDR1 ENHRY and CDR2 SYGVKD. V gave up 3 bases and J gave up 2 bases, with 10 bases separating them. The CDR3 is CAISEELTQETQYF. CDR3 bases: TGTGCCATCAGTGAAGAGCTAACTCAAGAGACCCAGTACTTC.

The rearrangement joins TRBV7-3 to TRBJ1-5; D might be TRBD1 (6 bases). Germline lookup yields CDR1 SGHTA and CDR2 FQGTGA. The CDR3 has 16 amino acids. V was clipped by 5 bases and J by 2 bases, with 16 bases between them. CDR3 sequence: CASSLQGNKGNQPQHF. The DNA of the CDR3 is TGTGCCAGCAGCCTACAGGGTAATAAAGGCAATCAGCCCCAGCATTTT.

This clone was seen a few times. This chain links TRBV25-1 with TRBJ1-2; D is undetermined. The V end was cut by 7 bases, the J end by 4 bases, with 10 bases between. The CDR3 has 12 residues. Germline CDR1 is MGHDK and CDR2 is SYGVNS. CDR3 DNA sequence: TGTGCCAGCATCGGGTGGGGCTATGGCTACACCTTC. Amino acids: CASIGWGYGYTF.

V gene TRBV5-1 combines with J gene TRBJ2-1; TRBD2 matches at 8 bases. The trim removed 0 bases at V and 6 bases at J, leaving 5 bases unmatched. This CDR3 has 15 amino acids. Per the germline V gene, CDR1 is SGHRS and CDR2 is YFSETQ. The CDR3 sequence is CASSLEREMINEQFF. The DNA of the CDR3 is TGCGCCAGCAGCTTGGAGCGGGAGATGATCAATGAGCAGTTCTTC.

The CDR3 reads CASSLGPRGEAFF. CDR3 DNA sequence: TGTGCCAGCAGCTTGGGGCCGAGGGGTGAAGCTTTCTTT. J is TRBJ1-1 and V is TRBV5-8, with a tentative D call TRBD1 (5 bases). In germline, CDR1 is SGHTS, CDR2 YDEGEE. The V end lost 0 bases, the J end lost 7 bases, and 10 bases lay between the germline ends. This CDR3 is built from 13 residues.

The gene calls are TRBV5-6 and TRBJ2-1; D is possibly TRBD2 (6 bases). Germline assignment: CDR1 SGHDT and CDR2 YYEEEE. Trimming took 4 bases from V and 12 from J, leaving 14 bases between them. The CDR3 is 12 residues long. CDR3 amino acids: CASSKTGTSQFF. The CDR3 nucleotides are TGTGCCAGCAGCAAGACCGGGACTTCGCAGTTCTTC.

The chain uses TRBV18 and TRBJ2-2, with D possibly called TRBD1 or TRBD2 (5 bases each). The CDR3 is 15 residues long. The germline V gene encodes CDR1 KGHSH and CDR2 LQKENI. V was clipped by 2 bases and J by 4 bases, with 11 bases between them. The chain's CDR3 is CASSPLLGTTGELFF. The CDR3 DNA sequence: TGTGCCAGCTCACCATTGTTAGGGACCACCGGGGAGCTGTTTTTT. Full variable domain (outside the CDR3, taken from reference TRBV18 and TRBJ2-2): NAGVMQNPRHLVRRRGQEARLRCSPMKGHSHVYWYRQLPEEGLKFMVYLQKENIIDESGMPKERFSAEFPKEGPSILRIQQVVRGDSAAYFCASSPLLGTTGELFFGEGSRLTVL.

V gene TRBV7-8 combines with J gene TRBJ2-3; 8 bases match TRBD2. V shed 1 base, J shed 3 bases, and the junction held 9 bases outside the gene matches. Germline CDR1 SGHVS, CDR2 FQNEAQ. The CDR3 runs 17 residues. The CDR3 sequence: CASSLDRSGGATDTQYF. The CDR3 DNA sequence: TGTGCCAGCAGCTTAGACCGCTCCGGGGGGGCGACAGATACGCAGTATTTT.

The V gene is TRBV4-1, the J gene TRBJ1-2; D uncertain. CDR1 and CDR2 (germline): MGHRA, YSYEKL. V dropped 0 bases and J dropped 4 bases, with 12 bases sitting between them. CDR3 length: 15 residues. The CDR3 region is CASSQEETRSYGYTF. CDR3 sequence (DNA): TGCGCCAGCAGCCAAGAAGAAACCCGTTCCTATGGCTACACCTTC.

The chain employs TRBV6-5 and TRBJ1-4; no definite D call. The germline V gene encodes CDR1 MNHEY and CDR2 SVGAGI. This CDR3 has 12 residues. Trimming removed 7 bases at V and 7 bases at J, with 10 bases between. The CDR3 reads CASTGVGEKLFF. In DNA, the CDR3 is TGTGCCAGCACGGGTGTCGGTGAAAAACTGTTTTTT.

The chain links TRBV10-1 to TRBJ2-5, with unresolved D. In germline, CDR1 is WNHNN, CDR2 SYGVQD (reference sequence). This CDR3 is built from 13 residues. Between the trimmed V and J ends, which lost 4 bases and 2 bases, there was a span of 8 bases. DNA of the CDR3: TGCGCCAGCAGTGGGCAAATGCAAGAGACCCAGTACTTC. Amino acids: CASSGQMQETQYF.

This clone was seen a few times. This chain joins TRBV15 and TRBJ1-1; D not resolved. CDR1 is LNHNV and CDR2 is YYDKDF in the germline V gene (reference sequence). The CDR3 spans 14 residues. The germline V and J ends were trimmed by 0 bases and 4 bases, with 9 bases remaining between them. Here the CDR3 reads CATSRDRGGTEAFF. The CDR3 DNA reads TGTGCCACCAGCAGAGATCGGGGTGGCACTGAAGCTTTCTTT. Looking up the rest from reference TRBV15 and TRBJ1-1 gives the full variable domain: DAMVIQNPRYQVTQFGKPVTLSCSQTLNHNVMYWYQQKSSQAPKLLFHYYDKDFNNEADTPDNFQSRRPNTSFCFLDIRSPGLGDTAMYLCATSRDRGGTEAFFGQGTRLTVV.

In its sample, this clone was seen a few times. The chain employs TRBV19 and TRBJ1-1, with TRBD1 identical over 8 bases. V shed 9 bases and J 6 bases; nucleotides not matched to a gene: 12. CDR1 is LNHDA and CDR2 is SQIVND in the germline V gene (reference sequence). The CDR3 loop spans 14 amino acids. The CDR3 sequence: CASTPGGGVAEAFF. CDR3 nucleotides: TGTGCCAGCACTCCAGGGGGCGGGGTTGCTGAAGCTTTCTTT.